Listed here is a single T cell receptor beta chain. Assay used: immunoSEQ multiplex PCR; TCRdb lists only in-frame clones, some missing. The profile shows roughly 190,000 clones, roughly 86% of them singletons. The sample originates from a study of blood T cell repertoires in COVID-19. Study summary: Researchers got acute and convalescent COVID-19 samples from the United States, Italy and Spain.

The CDR3 has 16 residues. J lost 8 bases, V lost 0 bases, and 9 bases had no gene match. Germline V gene lookup returns CDR1 LGHNA and CDR2 YNFKEQ. Sequenced input: peripheral blood. The receptor comes from a man between 65 and 80 years old with acute or convalescent COVID-19. This chain connects TRBV4-2 to TRBJ1-2; 10 bases map to TRBD1. CDR3 nucleotide sequence: TGTGCCAGCAGCCAAGAAGACAGGGGGCCTAGTTTGGGCTACACCTTC. Translation gives CASSQEDRGPSLGYTF.